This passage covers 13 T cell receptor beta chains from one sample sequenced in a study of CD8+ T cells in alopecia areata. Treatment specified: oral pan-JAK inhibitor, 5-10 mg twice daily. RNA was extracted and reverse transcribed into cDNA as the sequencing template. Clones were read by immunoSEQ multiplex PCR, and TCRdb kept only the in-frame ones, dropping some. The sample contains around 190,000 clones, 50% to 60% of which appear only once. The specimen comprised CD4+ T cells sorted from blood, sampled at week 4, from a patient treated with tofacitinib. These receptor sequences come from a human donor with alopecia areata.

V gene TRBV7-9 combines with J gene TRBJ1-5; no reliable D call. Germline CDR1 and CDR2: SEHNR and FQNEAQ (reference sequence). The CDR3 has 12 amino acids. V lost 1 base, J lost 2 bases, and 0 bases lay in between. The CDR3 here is CASSLGNQPQHF. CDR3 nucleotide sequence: TGTGCCAGCAGCTTAGGCAATCAGCCCCAGCATTTT.

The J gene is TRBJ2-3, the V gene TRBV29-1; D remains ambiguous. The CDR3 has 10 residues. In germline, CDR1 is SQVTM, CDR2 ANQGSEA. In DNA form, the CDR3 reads TGCATGGGTGGCACAGATACGCAGTATTTT. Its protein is CMGGTDTQYF.

CDR3 DNA sequence: TGCGCCAGCAGCTTGGAGGGCCTGACAGATACGCAGTATTTT. Protein product: CASSLEGLTDTQYF. The rearrangement uses TRBV5-1 and TRBJ2-3; D not certain. The germline V and J ends were trimmed by 0 bases and 3 bases, with 8 bases remaining between them. The length of the CDR3 is 14 residues. In germline, CDR1 is SGHRS, CDR2 YFSETQ. Looking up the rest from reference TRBV5-1 and TRBJ2-3 gives the full variable domain: KAGVTQTPRYLIKTRGQQVTLSCSPISGHRSVSWYQQTPGQGLQFLFEYFSETQRNKGNFPGRFSGRQFSNSRSEMNVSTLELGDSALYLCASSLEGLTDTQYFGPGTRLTVL.

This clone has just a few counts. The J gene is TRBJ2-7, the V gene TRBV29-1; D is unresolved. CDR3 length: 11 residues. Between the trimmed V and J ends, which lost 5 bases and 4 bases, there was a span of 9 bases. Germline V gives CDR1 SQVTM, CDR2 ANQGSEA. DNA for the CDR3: TGCAGCGTTTTGGGGTCGTACGAGCAGTACTTC. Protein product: CSVLGSYEQYF.

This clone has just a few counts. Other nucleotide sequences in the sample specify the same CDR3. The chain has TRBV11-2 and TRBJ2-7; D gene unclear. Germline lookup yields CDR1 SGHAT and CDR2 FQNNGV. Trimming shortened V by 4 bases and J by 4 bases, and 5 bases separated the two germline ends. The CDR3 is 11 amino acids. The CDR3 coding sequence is TGTGCCAGCAGCTCCAAATACGAGCAGTACTTC. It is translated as CASSSKYEQYF.

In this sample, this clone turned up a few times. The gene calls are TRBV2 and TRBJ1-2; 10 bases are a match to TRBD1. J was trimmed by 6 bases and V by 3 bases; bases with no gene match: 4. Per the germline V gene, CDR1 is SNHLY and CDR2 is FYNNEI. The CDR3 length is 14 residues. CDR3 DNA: TGTGCCAGCAGTGAGGATGGGACAGGGGATGGCTACACCTTC. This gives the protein CASSEDGTGDGYTF.

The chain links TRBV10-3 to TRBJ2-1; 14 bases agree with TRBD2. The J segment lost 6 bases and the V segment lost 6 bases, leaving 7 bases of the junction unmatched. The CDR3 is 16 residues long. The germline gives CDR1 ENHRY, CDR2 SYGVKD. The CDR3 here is CAISGTSGSPPNEQFF. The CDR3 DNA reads TGTGCCATCAGCGGGACTAGCGGGAGTCCCCCCAATGAGCAGTTCTTC.

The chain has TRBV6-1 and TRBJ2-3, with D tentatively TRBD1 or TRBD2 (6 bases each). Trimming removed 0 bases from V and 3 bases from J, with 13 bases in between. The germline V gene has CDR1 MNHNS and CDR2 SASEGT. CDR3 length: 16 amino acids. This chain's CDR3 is CASSEAEGDSTDTQYF. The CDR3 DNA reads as TGTGCCAGCAGTGAAGCGGAGGGGGACTCTACAGATACGCAGTATTTT.

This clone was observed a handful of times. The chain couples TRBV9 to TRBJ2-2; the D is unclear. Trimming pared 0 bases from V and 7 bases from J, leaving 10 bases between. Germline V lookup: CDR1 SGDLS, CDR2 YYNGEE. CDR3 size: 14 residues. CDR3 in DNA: TGTGCCAGCAGCGTAGCGCTGGAAGGCGGGGAGCTGTTTTTT. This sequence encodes CASSVALEGGELFF.

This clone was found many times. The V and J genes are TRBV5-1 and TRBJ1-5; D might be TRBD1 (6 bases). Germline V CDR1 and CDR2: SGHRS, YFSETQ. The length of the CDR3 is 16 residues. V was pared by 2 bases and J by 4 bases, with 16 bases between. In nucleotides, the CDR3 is TGCGCCAGCAGCTTAGGCGGGACACCCGATAATCAGCCCCAGCATTTT. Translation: CASSLGGTPDNQPQHF.

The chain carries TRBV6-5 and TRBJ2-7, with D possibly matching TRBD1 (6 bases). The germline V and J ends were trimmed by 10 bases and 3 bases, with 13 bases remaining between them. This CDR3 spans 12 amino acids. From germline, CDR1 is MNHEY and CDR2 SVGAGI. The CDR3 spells CATKDRFYEQYF. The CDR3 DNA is TGTGCCACCAAAGACAGGTTCTACGAGCAGTACTTC.

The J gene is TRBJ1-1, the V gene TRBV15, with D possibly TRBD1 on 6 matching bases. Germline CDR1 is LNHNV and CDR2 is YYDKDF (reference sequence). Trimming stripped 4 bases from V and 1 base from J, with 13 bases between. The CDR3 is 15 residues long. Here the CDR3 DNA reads TGTGCCACCAGCATTCGGACAGCGTCGAACACTGAAGCTTTCTTT. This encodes CATSIRTASNTEAFF.

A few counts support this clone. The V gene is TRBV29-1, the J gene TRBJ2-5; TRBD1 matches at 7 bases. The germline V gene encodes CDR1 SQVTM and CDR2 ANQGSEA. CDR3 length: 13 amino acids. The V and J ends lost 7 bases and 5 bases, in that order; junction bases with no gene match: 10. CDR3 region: CSASTGAGETQYF. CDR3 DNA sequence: TGCAGCGCCTCAACAGGGGCTGGGGAGACCCAGTACTTC.